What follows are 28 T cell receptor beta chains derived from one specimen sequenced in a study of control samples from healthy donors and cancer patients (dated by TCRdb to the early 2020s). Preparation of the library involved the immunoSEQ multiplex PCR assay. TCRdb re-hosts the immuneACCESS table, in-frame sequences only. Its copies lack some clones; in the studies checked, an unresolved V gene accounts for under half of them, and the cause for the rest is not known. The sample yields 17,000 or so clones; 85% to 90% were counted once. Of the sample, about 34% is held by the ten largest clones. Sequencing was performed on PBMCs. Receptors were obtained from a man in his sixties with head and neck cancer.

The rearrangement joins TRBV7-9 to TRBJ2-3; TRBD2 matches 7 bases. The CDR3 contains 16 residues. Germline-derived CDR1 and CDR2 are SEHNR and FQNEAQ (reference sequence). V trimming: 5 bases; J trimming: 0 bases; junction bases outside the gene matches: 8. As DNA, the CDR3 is TGTGCCAGCAGCCTCCTCCGACTAGCCAGCACAGATACGCAGTATTTT. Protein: CASSLLRLASTDTQYF.

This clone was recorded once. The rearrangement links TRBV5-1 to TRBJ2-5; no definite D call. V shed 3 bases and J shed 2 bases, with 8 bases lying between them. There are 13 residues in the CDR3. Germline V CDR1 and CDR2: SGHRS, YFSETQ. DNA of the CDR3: TGCGCCAGCAGCTCCGAAATTCAAGAGACCCAGTACTTC. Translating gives CASSSEIQETQYF.

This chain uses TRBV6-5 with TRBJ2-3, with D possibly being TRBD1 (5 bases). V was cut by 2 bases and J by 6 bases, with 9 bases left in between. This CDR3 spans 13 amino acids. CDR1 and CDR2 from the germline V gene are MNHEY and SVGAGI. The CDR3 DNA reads TGTGCCAGCAGTTACGGGGCGTCCGATACGCAGTATTTT. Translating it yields CASSYGASDTQYF.

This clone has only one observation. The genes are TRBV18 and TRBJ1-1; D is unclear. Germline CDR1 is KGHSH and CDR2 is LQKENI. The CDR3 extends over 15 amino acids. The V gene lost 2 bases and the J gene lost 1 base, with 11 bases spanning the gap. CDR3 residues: CASSPRAQTNTEAFF. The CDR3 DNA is TGTGCCAGCTCACCAAGGGCACAGACGAACACTGAAGCTTTCTTT.

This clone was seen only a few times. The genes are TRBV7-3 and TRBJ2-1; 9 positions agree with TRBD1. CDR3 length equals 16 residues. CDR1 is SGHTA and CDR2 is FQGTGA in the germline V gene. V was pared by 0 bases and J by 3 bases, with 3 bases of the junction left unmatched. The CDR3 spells CASSLTGTGIYNEQFF. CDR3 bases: TGTGCCAGCAGCTTAACAGGGACAGGGATCTACAATGAGCAGTTCTTC.

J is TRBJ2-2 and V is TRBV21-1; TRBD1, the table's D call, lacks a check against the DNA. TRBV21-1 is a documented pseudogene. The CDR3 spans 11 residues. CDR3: CAIQGTGELFF. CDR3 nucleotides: TGTGCCATACAGGGGACCGGGGAGCTGTTTTTT.

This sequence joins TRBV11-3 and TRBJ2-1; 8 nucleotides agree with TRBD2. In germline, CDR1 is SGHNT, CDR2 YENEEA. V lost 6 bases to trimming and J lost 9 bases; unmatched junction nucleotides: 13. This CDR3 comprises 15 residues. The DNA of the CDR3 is TGTGCCAGCAGTAAGGGGACGGGGGGGAGAGGTGAGCAGTTCTTC. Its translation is CASSKGTGGRGEQFF.

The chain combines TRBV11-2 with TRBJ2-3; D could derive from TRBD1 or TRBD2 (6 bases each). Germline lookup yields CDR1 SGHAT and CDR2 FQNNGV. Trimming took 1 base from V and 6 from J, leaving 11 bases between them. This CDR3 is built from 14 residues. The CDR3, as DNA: TGTGCCAGCAGCTTAGGGTTAGGGGGGGATACGCAGTATTTT. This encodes CASSLGLGGDTQYF.

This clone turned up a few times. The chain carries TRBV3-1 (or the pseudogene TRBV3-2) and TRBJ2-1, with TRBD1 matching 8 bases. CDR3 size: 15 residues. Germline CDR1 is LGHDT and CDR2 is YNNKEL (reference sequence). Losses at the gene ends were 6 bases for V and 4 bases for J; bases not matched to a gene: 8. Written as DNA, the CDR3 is TGTGCCAGCAGGGGGTTGGACAGGGATTACAATGAGCAGTTCTTC. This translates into CASRGLDRDYNEQFF.

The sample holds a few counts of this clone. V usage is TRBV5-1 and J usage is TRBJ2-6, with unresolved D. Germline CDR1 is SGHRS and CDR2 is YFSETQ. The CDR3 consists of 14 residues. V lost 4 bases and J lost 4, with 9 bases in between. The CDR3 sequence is CASSQLGGANVLTF. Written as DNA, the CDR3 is TGCGCCAGCAGCCAGCTGGGAGGGGCCAACGTCCTGACTTTC.

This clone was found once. CDR3 sequence (DNA): TGCAGCGTTGTGCAGCCACCCTACGAGCAGTACTTC. Translated: CSVVQPPYEQYF. J is TRBJ2-7 and V is TRBV29-1; D remains unclear. CDR3 size: 12 residues. Trimming took 4 bases from V and 2 from J, leaving 9 bases between them. Germline assignment: CDR1 SQVTM and CDR2 ANQGSEA.

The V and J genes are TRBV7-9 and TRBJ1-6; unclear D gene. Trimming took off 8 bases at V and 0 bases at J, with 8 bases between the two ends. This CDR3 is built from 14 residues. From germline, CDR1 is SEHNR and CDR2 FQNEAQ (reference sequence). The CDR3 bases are TGTGCCAGCCGGGCCAGCTCCTATAATTCACCCCTCCACTTT. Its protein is CASRASSYNSPLHF.

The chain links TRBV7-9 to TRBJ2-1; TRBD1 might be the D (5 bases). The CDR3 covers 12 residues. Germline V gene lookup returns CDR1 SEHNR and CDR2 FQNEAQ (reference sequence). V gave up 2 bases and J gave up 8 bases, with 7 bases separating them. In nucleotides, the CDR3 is TGTGCCAGCAGCTTATGGGGCGATGAGCAGTTCTTC. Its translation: CASSLWGDEQFF.

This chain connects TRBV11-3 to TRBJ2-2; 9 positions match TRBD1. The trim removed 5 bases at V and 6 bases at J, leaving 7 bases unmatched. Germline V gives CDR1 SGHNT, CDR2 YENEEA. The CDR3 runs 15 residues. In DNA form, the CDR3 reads TGTGCCAGCAGCAGTGGACAGGGGATTGCCGGGGAGCTGTTTTTT. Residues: CASSSGQGIAGELFF.

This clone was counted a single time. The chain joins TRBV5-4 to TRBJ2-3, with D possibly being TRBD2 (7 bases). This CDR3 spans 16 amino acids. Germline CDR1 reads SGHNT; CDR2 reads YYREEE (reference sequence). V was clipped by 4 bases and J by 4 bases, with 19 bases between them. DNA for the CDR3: TGTGCCAGCAGCCCCCAGGGAAAGGGGGGGGCAGATACGCAGTATTTT. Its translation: CASSPQGKGGADTQYF.

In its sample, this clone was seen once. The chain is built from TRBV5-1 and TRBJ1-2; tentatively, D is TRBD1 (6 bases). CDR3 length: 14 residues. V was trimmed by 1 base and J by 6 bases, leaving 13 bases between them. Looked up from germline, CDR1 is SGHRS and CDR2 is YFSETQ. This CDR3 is CASSLQGAGDGYTF. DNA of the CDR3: TGCGCCAGCAGCTTGCAAGGGGCAGGGGATGGCTACACCTTC.

CDR3 amino acids: CASSRDRIDTQYF. The DNA for the CDR3 is TGTGCCAGCAGCCGGGACAGAATAGATACGCAGTATTTT. The V gene is TRBV7-8, the J gene TRBJ2-3, with 7 bases aligning to TRBD1. The V gene's germline CDR1 is SGHVS and CDR2 FQNEAQ. This CDR3 comprises 13 residues. Trimming took 5 bases from V and 5 from J; bases not matched to a gene: 4.

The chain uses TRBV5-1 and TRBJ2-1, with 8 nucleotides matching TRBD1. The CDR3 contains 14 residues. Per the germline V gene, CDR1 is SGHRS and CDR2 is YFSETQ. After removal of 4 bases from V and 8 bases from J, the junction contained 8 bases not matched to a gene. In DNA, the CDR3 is TGCGCCAGCAGCCCCGGACAGGGATTTGATGAGCAGTTCTTC. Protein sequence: CASSPGQGFDEQFF.

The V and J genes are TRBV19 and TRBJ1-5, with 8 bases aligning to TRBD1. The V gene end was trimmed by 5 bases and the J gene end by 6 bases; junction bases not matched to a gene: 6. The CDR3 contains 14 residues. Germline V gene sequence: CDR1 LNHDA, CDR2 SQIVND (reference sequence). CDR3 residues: CASSPDRVTQPQHF. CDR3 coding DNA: TGTGCCAGTAGTCCGGACAGGGTCACTCAGCCCCAGCATTTT.

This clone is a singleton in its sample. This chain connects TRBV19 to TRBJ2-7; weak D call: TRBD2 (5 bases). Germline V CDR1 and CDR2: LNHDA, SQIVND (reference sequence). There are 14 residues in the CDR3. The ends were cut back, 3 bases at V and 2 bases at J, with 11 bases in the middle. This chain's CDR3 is CASSIGYGAYEQYF. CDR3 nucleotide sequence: TGTGCCAGTAGTATCGGTTACGGGGCCTACGAGCAGTACTTC.

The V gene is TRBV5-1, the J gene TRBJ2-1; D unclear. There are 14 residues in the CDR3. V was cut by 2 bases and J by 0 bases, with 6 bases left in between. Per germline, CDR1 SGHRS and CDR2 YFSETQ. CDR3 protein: CASSLVPSYNEQFF. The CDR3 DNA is TGCGCCAGCAGCTTAGTACCCTCCTACAATGAGCAGTTCTTC.

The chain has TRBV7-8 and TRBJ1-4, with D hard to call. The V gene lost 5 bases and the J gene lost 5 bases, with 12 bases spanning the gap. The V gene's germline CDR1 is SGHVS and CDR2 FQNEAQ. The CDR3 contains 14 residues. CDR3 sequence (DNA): TGTGCCAGCAGCGCGGTAAACCCAAATGAAAAACTGTTTTTT. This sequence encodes CASSAVNPNEKLFF.

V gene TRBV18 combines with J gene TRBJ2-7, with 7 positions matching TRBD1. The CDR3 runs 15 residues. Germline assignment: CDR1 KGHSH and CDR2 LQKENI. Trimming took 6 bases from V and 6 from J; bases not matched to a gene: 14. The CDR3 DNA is TGTGCCAGCTCCTCCCCTTCGGCAGGGGGAGTCGAGCAGTACTTC. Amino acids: CASSSPSAGGVEQYF.

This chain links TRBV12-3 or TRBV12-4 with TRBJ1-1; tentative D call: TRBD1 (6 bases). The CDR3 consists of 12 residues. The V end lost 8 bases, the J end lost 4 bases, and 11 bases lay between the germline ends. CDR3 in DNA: TGTGCCAGCGCCCTAGGGGGCACTGAAGCTTTCTTT. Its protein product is CASALGGTEAFF.

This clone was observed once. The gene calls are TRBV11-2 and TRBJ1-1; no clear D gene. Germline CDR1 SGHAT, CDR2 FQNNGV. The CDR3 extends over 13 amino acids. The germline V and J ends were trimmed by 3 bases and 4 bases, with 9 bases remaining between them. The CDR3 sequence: CASSFHKGTEAFF. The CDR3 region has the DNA TGTGCCAGCAGCTTCCACAAAGGCACTGAAGCTTTCTTT.

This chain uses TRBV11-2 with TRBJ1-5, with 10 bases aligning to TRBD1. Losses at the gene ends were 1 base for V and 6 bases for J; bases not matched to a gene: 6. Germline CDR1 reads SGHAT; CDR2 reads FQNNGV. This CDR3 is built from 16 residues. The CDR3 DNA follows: TGTGCCAGCAGCTTAGTTGGGGGACAGGGGAGTCAGCCCCAGCATTTT. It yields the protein CASSLVGGQGSQPQHF.

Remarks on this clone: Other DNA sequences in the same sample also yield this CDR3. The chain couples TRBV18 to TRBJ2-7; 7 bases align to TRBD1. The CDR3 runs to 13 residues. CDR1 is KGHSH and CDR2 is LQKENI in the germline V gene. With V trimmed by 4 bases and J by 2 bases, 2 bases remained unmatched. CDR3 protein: CASSRDSAYEQYF. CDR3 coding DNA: TGTGCCAGCTCACGGGACAGCGCCTACGAGCAGTACTTC.

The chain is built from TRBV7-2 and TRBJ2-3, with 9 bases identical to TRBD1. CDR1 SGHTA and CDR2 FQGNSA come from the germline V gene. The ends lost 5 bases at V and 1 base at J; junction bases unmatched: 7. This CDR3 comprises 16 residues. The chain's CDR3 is CASSRGRDRGTDTQYF. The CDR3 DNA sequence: TGTGCCAGCAGCAGAGGTCGGGACAGGGGCACAGATACGCAGTATTTT.